The 10 T cell receptor beta chains below come from one sample, sequenced in a study of early T cells in non-severe SARS-CoV-2 infection. TCRdb fed the 5' RACE reads into MiXCR, producing one record per CDR3 protein. The sample lists 100,000 or so distinct CDR3 sequences, roughly 15% seen once, with 4.5% to 6% in the top ten. The sample in question was whole blood, obtained at baseline. The receptors here all came from an adult who was a healthcare worker with PCR-confirmed SARS-CoV-2 infection or an uninfected control (not recorded which).

V gene TRBV7-2 combines with J gene TRBJ2-3, with 8 positions matching TRBD2. The CDR3 consists of 18 residues. Germline loops: CDR1 SGHTA, CDR2 FQGNSA. Trimming removed 5 bases from V and 5 bases from J; junction bases left unmatched: 18. The DNA for the CDR3 is TGTGCCAGCAGCCCTTTGTGGGGTAGCGGGGCCCTTCGAGATACGCAGTATTTT. Its protein is CASSPLWGSGALRDTQYF.

The chain links TRBV6-5 to TRBJ2-3, with TRBD2 identical over 7 bases. This CDR3 has 15 amino acids. Trimming at V came to 8 bases and at J to 4 bases, leaving 12 bases not matched to a gene. Germline V CDR1 and CDR2: MNHEY, SVGAGI. The CDR3 DNA follows: TGTGCCAGCGGGGCGGGGGACTGGCAGGCAGATACGCAGTATTTT. Translation gives CASGAGDWQADTQYF.

This clonotype was observed a handful of times. The V call is TRBV3-1, the J call TRBJ2-5; D gene unclear. CDR3 size: 15 residues. Germline V CDR1 and CDR2: LGHDT, YNNKEL (reference sequence). Trimming pared 0 bases from V and 1 base from J, leaving 9 bases between. The CDR3 DNA reads TGTGCCAGCAGCCAAGAGAAAGCCTTCCAAGAGACCCAGTACTTC. Translated, it gives CASSQEKAFQETQYF.

In its sample, this clonotype was seen many times. This chain connects TRBV4-1 to TRBJ1-1; D is ambiguous. The CDR3 covers 16 residues. V dropped 3 bases and J dropped 0 bases, with 14 bases sitting between them. Per the germline V gene, CDR1 is MGHRA and CDR2 is YSYEKL. The CDR3 loop is CASSQMDFLLNTEAFF. DNA for the CDR3: TGCGCCAGCAGCCAGATGGACTTTTTGTTGAACACTGAAGCTTTCTTT.

This clonotype turned up a few times. This chain connects TRBV5-1 to TRBJ2-2; 10 bases match TRBD1. Looked up from germline, CDR1 is SGHRS and CDR2 is YFSETQ. CDR3 length: 16 amino acids. V lost 3 bases to trimming and J lost 0 bases; unmatched junction nucleotides: 2. The CDR3 loop reads CASSWDRGANTGELFF. CDR3 nucleotides: TGCGCCAGCAGCTGGGACAGGGGTGCGAACACCGGGGAGCTGTTTTTT.

This clonotype was found a few times. The chain joins TRBV3-1 to TRBJ2-7; D gene unclear. The germline V gene has CDR1 LGHDT and CDR2 YNNKEL (reference sequence). Trimming pared 4 bases from V and 3 bases from J, leaving 13 bases between. The CDR3 extends over 14 amino acids. The CDR3 nucleotides read TGTGCCAGCAGCCTCGCAGGAGCCCGCTACGAGCAGTACTTC. It is translated as CASSLAGARYEQYF.

This clonotype was seen a few times. The V gene is TRBV6-5, the J gene TRBJ2-7; 11 bases line up with TRBD2. J gave up 0 bases and V 6 bases, and 4 bases lay outside the gene matches. Germline-derived CDR1 and CDR2 are MNHEY and SVGAGI. This CDR3 has 15 residues. CDR3 coding DNA: TGTGCCAGCAGAGATACTAGCGGGAGCTCCTACGAGCAGTACTTC. Its protein is CASRDTSGSSYEQYF.

CDR3 in amino acids: CASSSGQGGVGYTF. The CDR3 bases are TGTGCCAGCAGTTCGGGACAGGGAGGGGTCGGCTACACCTTC. The V and J genes are TRBV28 and TRBJ1-2; 9 bases fit TRBD1. The germline V gene has CDR1 MDHEN and CDR2 SYDVKM. The V segment lost 4 bases and the J segment 8 bases; nucleotides outside the gene matches: 8. CDR3 size: 14 residues.

The chain combines TRBV20-1 with TRBJ2-1; D remains ambiguous. The V end was cut by 5 bases, the J end by 6 bases, with 11 bases between. CDR1 is DFQATT, CDR2 SNEGSKA, per germline (reference sequence). This CDR3 is 12 amino acids long. In DNA, the CDR3 is TGCAGTGCTGGCTGGAGTCGCAATGAGCAGTTCTTC. This gives the protein CSAGWSRNEQFF.

The chain is built from TRBV9 and TRBJ2-5; D is unclear. Germline V gene sequence: CDR1 SGDLS, CDR2 YYNGEE. The germline V and J ends were trimmed by 5 bases and 0 bases, with 11 bases remaining between them. This CDR3 contains 14 residues. For the CDR3, the DNA is TGTGCCAGCAGTAGGGATTACCACCAAGAGACCCAGTACTTC. Encoded protein: CASSRDYHQETQYF.